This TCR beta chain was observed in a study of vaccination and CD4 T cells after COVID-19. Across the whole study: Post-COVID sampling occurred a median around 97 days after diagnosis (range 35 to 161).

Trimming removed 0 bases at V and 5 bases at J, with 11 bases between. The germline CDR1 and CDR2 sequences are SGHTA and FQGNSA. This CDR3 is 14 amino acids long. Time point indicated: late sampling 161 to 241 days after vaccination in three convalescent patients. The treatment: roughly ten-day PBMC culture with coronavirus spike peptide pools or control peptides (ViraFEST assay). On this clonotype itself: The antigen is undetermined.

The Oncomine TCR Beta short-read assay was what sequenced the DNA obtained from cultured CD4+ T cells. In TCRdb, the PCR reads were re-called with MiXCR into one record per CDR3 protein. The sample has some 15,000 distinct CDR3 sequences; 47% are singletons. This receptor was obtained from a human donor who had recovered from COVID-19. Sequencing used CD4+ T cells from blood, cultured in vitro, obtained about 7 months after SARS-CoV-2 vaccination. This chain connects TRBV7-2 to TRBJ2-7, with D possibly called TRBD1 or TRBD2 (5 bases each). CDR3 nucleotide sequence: TGTGCCAGCAGCTTAGCGGGACCTCAGGACGAGCAGTACTTC. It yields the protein CASSLAGPQDEQYF.